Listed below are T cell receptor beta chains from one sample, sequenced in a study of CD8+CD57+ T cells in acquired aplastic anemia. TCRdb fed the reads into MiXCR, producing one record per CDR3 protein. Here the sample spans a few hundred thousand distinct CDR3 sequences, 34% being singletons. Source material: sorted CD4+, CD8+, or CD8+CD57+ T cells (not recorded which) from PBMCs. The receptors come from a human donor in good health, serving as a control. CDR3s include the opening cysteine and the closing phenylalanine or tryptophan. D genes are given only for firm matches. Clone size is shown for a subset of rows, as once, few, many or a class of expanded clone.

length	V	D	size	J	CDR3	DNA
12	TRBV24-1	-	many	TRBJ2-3	CATSDYTDTQYF	TGTGCCACCAGTGATTACACAGATACGCAGTATTTT
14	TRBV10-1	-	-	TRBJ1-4	CASRARESRGKLFF	TGCGCCAGCAGGGCGAGGGAAAGTCGTGGAAAACTGTTTTTT
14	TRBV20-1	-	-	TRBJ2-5	CSARGSQGSRTQYF	TGCAGTGCTAGAGGGTCGCAGGGCTCAAGGACCCAGTACTTC
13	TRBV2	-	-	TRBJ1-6	CAGGTGLGSPLHF	TGTGCCGGCGGGACGGGCCTCGGATCACCCCTCCACTTT
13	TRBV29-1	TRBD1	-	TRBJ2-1	CSTRTGGGYEQFF	TGCAGCACGCGGACAGGGGGAGGGTATGAGCAGTTCTTC
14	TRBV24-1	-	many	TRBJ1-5	CATSDLNSNQPQHF	TGTGCCACCAGTGATTTGAATAGCAATCAGCCCCAGCATTTT
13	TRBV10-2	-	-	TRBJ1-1	CASSDRQATEAFF	TGCGCCAGCAGTGACAGACAGGCCACTGAAGCTTTCTTT
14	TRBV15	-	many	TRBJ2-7	CATSREVGGYEQYF	TGTGCCACCAGCAGAGAAGTCGGGGGCTACGAGCAGTACTTC
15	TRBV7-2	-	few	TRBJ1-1	CASSSVLQRNTEAFF	TGTGCCAGCAGCTCAGTCCTACAGCGAAACACTGAAGCTTTCTTT
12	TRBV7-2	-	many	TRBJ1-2	CASSLGRYGYTF	TGTGCCAGCAGCTTAGGTCGCTATGGCTACACCTTC
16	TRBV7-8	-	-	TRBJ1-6	CASSWRDGLGSTPLHF	TGTGCCAGCAGCTGGCGGGACGGGTTGGGCAGTACACCCCTCCACTTT
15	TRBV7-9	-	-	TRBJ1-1	CASSHSETVNTEAFF	TGTGCCAGCAGCCATTCTGAGACAGTGAACACTGAAGCTTTCTTT
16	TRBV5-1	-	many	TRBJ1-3	CASSLGTGDSGNTIYF	TGCGCCAGCAGCTTGGGGACGGGTGACTCTGGAAACACCATATATTTT
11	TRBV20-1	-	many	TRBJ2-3	CSASTPWTQYF	TGCAGTGCTAGTACCCCTTGGACGCAGTATTTT
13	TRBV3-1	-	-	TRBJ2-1	CASSQAGGPEQFF	TGTGCCAGCAGCCAAGCTGGCGGGCCGGAGCAGTTCTTC
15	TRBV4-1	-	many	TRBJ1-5	CASSQNVNSNQPQHF	TGCGCCAGCAGCCAAAATGTTAATAGCAATCAGCCCCAGCATTTT
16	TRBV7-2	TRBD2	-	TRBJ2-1	CASSSRTSGAYNEQFF	TGTGCCAGCAGCTCGCGGACTAGCGGTGCCTACAATGAGCAGTTCTTC
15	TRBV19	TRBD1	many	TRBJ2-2	CASTAGQGSGGELFF	TGTGCCAGTACCGCAGGACAGGGGTCAGGCGGGGAGCTGTTTTTT
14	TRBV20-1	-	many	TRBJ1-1	CSATNRVGHTEAFF	TGCAGTGCTACTAACAGGGTTGGGCACACTGAAGCTTTCTTT
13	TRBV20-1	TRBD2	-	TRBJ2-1	CSVLAGAYNEQFF	TGCAGTGTGCTAGCGGGGGCCTACAATGAGCAGTTCTTC
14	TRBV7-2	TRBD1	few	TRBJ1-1	CASRKIRDRASAFF	TGTGCCAGCAGAAAGATCCGGGACAGGGCGTCAGCTTTCTTT
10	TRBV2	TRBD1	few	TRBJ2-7	CARTGYEQYF	TGTGCCCGGACAGGTTACGAGCAGTACTTC
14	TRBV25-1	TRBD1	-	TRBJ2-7	CASSNRGQQSEQYF	TGCGCCAGCAGTAACCGGGGACAGCAATCCGAGCAGTACTTC
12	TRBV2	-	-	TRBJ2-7	CATSGRTYEQYF	TGTGCCACCTCCGGGAGAACCTACGAGCAGTACTTC
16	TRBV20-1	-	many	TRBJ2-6	CSARGRGRSGANVLTF	TGCAGTGCTAGGGGTAGGGGACGCTCTGGGGCCAACGTCCTGACTTTC
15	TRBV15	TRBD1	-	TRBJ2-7	CATSRAAGTGYEQYF	TGTGCCACCAGCAGGGCCGCCGGGACAGGGTACGAGCAGTACTTC
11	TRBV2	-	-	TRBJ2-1	CASTWGNEQFF	TGTGCCAGCACGTGGGGGAATGAGCAGTTCTTC
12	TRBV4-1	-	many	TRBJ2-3	CASSQVRDTQYF	TGTGCCAGCAGCCAAGTTCGGGATACGCAGTATTTT
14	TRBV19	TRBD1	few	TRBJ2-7	CASSRTGKAYEQYF	TGTGCCAGTAGTAGGACAGGGAAGGCCTACGAGCAGTACTTC
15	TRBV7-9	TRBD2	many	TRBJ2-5	CASSSGLALQETQYF	TGTGCCAGCAGCTCAGGACTAGCGCTACAAGAGACCCAGTACTTC
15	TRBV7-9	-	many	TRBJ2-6	CASSPSLPGANVLTF	TGTGCCAGCAGCCCTTCACTCCCTGGGGCCAACGTCCTGACTTTC
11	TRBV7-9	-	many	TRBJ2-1	CASSPQREQFF	TGTGCCAGCAGCCCCCAACGAGAGCAGTTCTTC
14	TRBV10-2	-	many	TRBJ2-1	CASSLRAGAYEQFF	TGCGCCAGCAGTTTGAGGGCAGGGGCGTATGAGCAGTTCTTC
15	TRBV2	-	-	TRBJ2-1	CASRDLGSSYNEQFF	TGTGCCAGCAGGGACCTCGGGAGCTCCTACAATGAGCAGTTCTTC
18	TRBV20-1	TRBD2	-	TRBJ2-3	CSARDSYSRGEPLDTQYF	TGCAGTGCTAGAGATTCCTATTCGCGGGGGGAGCCTCTGGATACGCAGTATTTT
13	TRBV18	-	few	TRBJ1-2	CASSPQSGDGYTF	TGTGCCAGCTCACCTCAGTCGGGAGATGGCTACACCTTC
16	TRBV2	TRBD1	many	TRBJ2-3	CASSPGWDRSTDTQYF	TGTGCCAGCAGCCCGGGTTGGGACAGAAGCACAGATACGCAGTATTTT
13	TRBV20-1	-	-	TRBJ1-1	CSARGTLNTEAFF	TGCAGTGCTCGCGGGACATTGAACACTGAAGCTTTCTTT
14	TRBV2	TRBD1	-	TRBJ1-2	CASRAGQGDYGYTF	TGTGCCAGCAGAGCGGGACAGGGAGACTATGGCTACACCTTC
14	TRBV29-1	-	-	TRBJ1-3	CSVATASSGNTIYF	TGCAGCGTTGCGACAGCGAGCTCTGGAAACACCATATATTTT
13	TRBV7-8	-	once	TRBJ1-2	CASSMAPHYGYTF	TGTGCCAGTAGTATGGCCCCACACTATGGCTACACCTTC
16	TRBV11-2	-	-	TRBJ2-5	CASSQSGANREETQYF	TGTGCCAGCAGCCAAAGTGGAGCTAACCGGGAAGAGACCCAGTACTTC
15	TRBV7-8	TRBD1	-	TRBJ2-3	CASSSGTAYTDTQYF	TGTGCCAGCAGCTCCGGGACAGCATACACAGATACGCAGTATTTT
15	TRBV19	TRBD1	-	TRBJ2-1	CASSTDRGRYNEQFF	TGTGCCAGTAGTACAGACAGGGGGCGTTACAATGAGCAGTTCTTC
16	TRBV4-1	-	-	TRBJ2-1	CASSQVTGLRENEQFF	TGCGCCAGCAGCCAGGTAACAGGGTTGAGGGAAAATGAGCAGTTCTTC
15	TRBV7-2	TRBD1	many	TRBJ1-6	CASSSSRQGYSPLHF	TGTGCCAGCAGCTCAAGTCGACAGGGATATTCACCCCTCCACTTT
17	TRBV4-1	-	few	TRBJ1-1	CASSQDWPEPMNTEAFF	TGCGCCAGCAGCCAAGATTGGCCGGAACCTATGAACACTGAAGCTTTCTTT
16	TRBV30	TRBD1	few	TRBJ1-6	CAWRELGQGDSSPLHF	TGTGCCTGGAGAGAGCTGGGACAGGGGGATAGTTCACCCCTCCACTTT
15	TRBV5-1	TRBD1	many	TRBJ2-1	CASSRGTGSHNEQFF	TGCGCCAGCAGCAGGGGGACAGGGTCCCACAATGAGCAGTTCTTC
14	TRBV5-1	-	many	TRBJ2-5	CASSLEGVRETQYF	TGCGCCAGCAGCTTGGAAGGGGTACGAGAGACCCAGTACTTC
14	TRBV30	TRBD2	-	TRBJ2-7	CAWSGTSGPYEQYF	TGTGCCTGGAGCGGAACTAGCGGGCCCTACGAGCAGTACTTC
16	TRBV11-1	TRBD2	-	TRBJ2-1	CASSLARRLADNEQFF	TGTGCCAGCAGCTTAGCGAGGAGACTAGCGGACAATGAGCAGTTCTTC
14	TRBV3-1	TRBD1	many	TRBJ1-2	CASSQGWDRGGYTF	TGTGCCAGCAGCCAAGGTTGGGACAGGGGAGGCTACACCTTC
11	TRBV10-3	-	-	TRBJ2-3	CAISDRDTQYF	TGTGCCATCAGTGATAGGGATACGCAGTATTTT
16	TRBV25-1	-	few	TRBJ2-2	CASSDKTLTNTGELFF	TGTGCCAGCAGTGATAAGACACTAACGAATACCGGGGAGCTGTTTTTT
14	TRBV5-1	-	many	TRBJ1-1	CASSLRQGGTEAFF	TGCGCCAGCAGCTTGAGGCAGGGCGGGACTGAAGCTTTCTTT
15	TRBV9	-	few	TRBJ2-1	CASTLSLSSYNEQFF	TGTGCCAGTACACTATCTCTGAGCTCCTACAATGAGCAGTTCTTC